A single sample is the source of the 16 T cell receptor beta chains below, sequenced in a study of blood T cell repertoires in COVID-19. Data came from immunoSEQ multiplex PCR; TCRdb stores just in-frame clones and leaves some out. This repertoire shows 250,000 to 300,000 clones, about nine tenths found once; its top ten account for about 3%. Sequences were obtained from peripheral blood. The receptors were gathered from a woman in her twenties or thirties with active or convalescent COVID-19.

The chain has TRBV3-1 (or the pseudogene TRBV3-2) and TRBJ2-3; D is uncertain. The CDR3 runs 14 residues. Looked up from germline, CDR1 is LGHDT and CDR2 is YNNKEL (reference sequence). V lost 3 bases, J lost 1 base, and 8 bases lay in between. CDR3 nucleotide sequence: TGTGCCAGCAGCCAGGGCAGAGGCACAGATACGCAGTATTTT. Amino acid sequence: CASSQGRGTDTQYF.

This rearrangement joins TRBV19 to TRBJ1-1; TRBD1 matches 7 bases. The CDR3 covers 15 residues. Trimming at V came to 4 bases and at J to 10 bases, leaving 15 bases not matched to a gene. The germline V gene encodes CDR1 LNHDA and CDR2 SQIVND (reference sequence). The CDR3 loop reads CASSNFRQGDKSAFF. In nucleotides, the CDR3 is TGTGCCAGTAGTAACTTCCGACAGGGCGATAAGTCAGCTTTCTTT.

The genes are TRBV6-4 and TRBJ1-1; 7 bases are shared with TRBD1. The CDR3 totals 12 residues. With 4 bases clipped from V and 9 bases from J, the junction kept 5 bases outside the gene matches. Germline values: CDR1 MRHNA, CDR2 SNTAGT. The CDR3 spells CASSASTGQAFF. DNA for the CDR3: TGTGCCAGCAGTGCTTCGACAGGGCAAGCTTTCTTT.

This chain connects TRBV2 to TRBJ2-7, with D uncertain. Germline lookup yields CDR1 SNHLY and CDR2 FYNNEI. The V gene lost 8 bases and the J gene lost 0 bases, with 14 bases spanning the gap. The CDR3 sequence is 14 residues long. CDR3 sequence: CASHRQASSYEQYF. The CDR3 nucleotides read TGTGCCAGCCACCGGCAGGCCAGCTCCTACGAGCAGTACTTC.

V is TRBV19 and J is TRBJ2-2; TRBD1 agrees at 8 bases. The CDR3 loop spans 16 amino acids. Looked up from germline, CDR1 is LNHDA and CDR2 is SQIVND (reference sequence). Trimming cost V 6 bases and J 3 bases; bases outside gene matches: 9. The CDR3 here is CASSTLGTGYTGELFF. CDR3 sequence (DNA): TGTGCCAGTAGCACCCTCGGGACAGGTTACACCGGGGAGCTGTTTTTT. The full variable domain, its missing parts supplied by reference TRBV19 and TRBJ2-2, is DGGITQSPKYLFRKEGQNVTLSCEQNLNHDAMYWYRQDPGQGLRLIYYSQIVNDFQKGDIAEGYSVSREKKESFPLTVTSAQKNPTAFYLCASSTLGTGYTGELFFGEGSRLTVL.

This clone was detected only once. The chain links TRBV5-1 to TRBJ2-5, with 11 bases matching TRBD1. V shed 1 base, J shed 3 bases, and the junction held 2 bases outside the gene matches. The length of the CDR3 is 15 residues. The germline CDR1 and CDR2 sequences are SGHRS and YFSETQ. CDR3 region: CASSLRGQGEETQYF. In DNA, the CDR3 is TGCGCCAGCAGCTTGCGGGGACAGGGGGAAGAGACCCAGTACTTC.

Only a few counts were recorded for this clone. V and J are TRBV5-8 and TRBJ1-4, with D perhaps TRBD1 (6 bases). Germline lookup yields CDR1 SGHTS and CDR2 YDEGEE. The CDR3 length is 15 residues. The V end lost 3 bases, the J end lost 7 bases, and 16 bases lay between the germline ends. In nucleotides, the CDR3 is TGTGCCAGCAGCTCGACAGGAATTGGCGGTGAAAAACTGTTTTTT. Its protein product is CASSSTGIGGEKLFF.

This chain connects TRBV6-2 or TRBV6-3 to TRBJ2-1; D is perhaps TRBD1 (6 bases). This CDR3 spans 15 amino acids. Germline V CDR1 and CDR2: MNHEY, SVGEGT. The germline V and J ends were trimmed by 3 bases and 3 bases, with 12 bases remaining between them. The CDR3 DNA reads as TGTGCCAGCAGTTATAGGCAGGGGAACTACAATGAGCAGTTCTTC. Encoded protein: CASSYRQGNYNEQFF.

The rearrangement links TRBV5-1 to TRBJ1-4; 10 positions match TRBD1. Germline V gives CDR1 SGHRS, CDR2 YFSETQ. Trimming cost V 6 bases and J 6 bases; bases outside gene matches: 5. The CDR3 is 14 residues long. The CDR3 loop is CASKSGTGDEKLFF. CDR3 bases: TGCGCCAGCAAGAGTGGGACAGGGGATGAAAAACTGTTTTTT.

This chain connects TRBV18 to TRBJ1-1; no firm D call. V gave up 3 bases and J gave up 5 bases, with 22 bases separating them. Germline assignment: CDR1 KGHSH and CDR2 LQKENI. This CDR3 region has 17 residues. CDR3 region: CASSPPTGRGVGTEAFF. The DNA for the CDR3 is TGTGCCAGCTCACCTCCTACCGGACGGGGAGTGGGAACTGAAGCTTTCTTT.

The genes are TRBV28 and TRBJ1-2; TRBD1 matches 7 bases. CDR3 length: 14 residues. Germline CDR1 reads MDHEN; CDR2 reads SYDVKM. Unmatched junction bases numbered 11, after V lost 6 bases and J lost 7 bases. CDR3 residues: CASRPLTGLTGYTF. CDR3 sequence (DNA): TGTGCCAGCAGACCACTGACAGGGTTAACTGGCTACACCTTC.

The J gene is TRBJ2-7, the V gene TRBV10-3, with 7 bases aligning to TRBD1. The germline gives CDR1 ENHRY, CDR2 SYGVKD. There are 13 residues in the CDR3. With V trimmed by 10 bases and J by 2 bases, 8 bases remained unmatched. The CDR3 DNA reads as TGTGCCACCCGCCCCAGGGGGACCTACGAGCAGTACTTC. It specifies CATRPRGTYEQYF.

V is TRBV5-1 and J is TRBJ2-2, with TRBD1 matching 9 bases. CDR3 length: 15 residues. CDR1 SGHRS and CDR2 YFSETQ come from the germline V gene. V was pared by 4 bases and J by 5 bases, with 6 bases of the junction left unmatched. The CDR3 DNA sequence: TGCGCCAGCAGCATATTGACAGGGGGGACCGGGGAGCTGTTTTTT. This gives the protein CASSILTGGTGELFF.

V and J are TRBV9 and TRBJ1-5, with D tentatively TRBD1 (6 bases). V was pared by 3 bases and J by 8 bases, with 18 bases between. This CDR3 region has 15 residues. Germline values: CDR1 SGDLS, CDR2 YYNGEE. The CDR3 here is CASSGRLRGGEPQHF. CDR3 in DNA: TGTGCCAGCAGCGGCCGGCTGAGGGGGGGGGAGCCCCAGCATTTT.

The chain joins TRBV19 to TRBJ2-3; 15 positions match TRBD2. V gave up 6 bases and J gave up 6 bases; unmatched junction bases: 1. Germline loops: CDR1 LNHDA, CDR2 SQIVND (reference sequence). The CDR3 totals 14 residues. DNA of the CDR3: TGTGCCAGTAGCGGGACTAGCGGGGGGGATACGCAGTATTTT. It codes for CASSGTSGGDTQYF.

The V call is TRBV18, the J call TRBJ2-1; D possibly corresponds to TRBD2 (6 bases). This CDR3 is built from 17 residues. Trimming cost V 0 bases and J 0 bases, with 12 bases left between them. Germline CDR1 is KGHSH and CDR2 is LQKENI. CDR3 nucleotide sequence: TGTGCCAGCTCACCACCGAACCGGGGGATCTCCTACAATGAGCAGTTCTTC. This codes for CASSPPNRGISYNEQFF.